The 15 T cell receptor beta chains below were found in one sample sequenced in a study of blood T cell repertoires in COVID-19. The data were produced by immunoSEQ multiplex PCR, yet TCRdb's version contains in-frame clones alone and is incomplete. The sample lists more than 150,000 clones, 70% to 85% occurring once. Sequencing input: PBMCs or T cells enriched from blood (not recorded which). The receptor set was obtained from a woman between 50 and 59 years old who had recovered from COVID-19.

This rearrangement joins TRBV6-2 or TRBV6-3 to TRBJ1-1; 8 bases line up with TRBD1. Germline lookup yields CDR1 MNHEY and CDR2 SVGEGT. V shed 5 bases and J 4 bases; nucleotides not matched to a gene: 6. The CDR3 spans 14 residues. CDR3 sequence (DNA): TGTGCCAGCAGTAGGACAGGGCCCAGCACTGAAGCTTTCTTT. Its translation: CASSRTGPSTEAFF.

The CDR3 spells CASSTGPDLGPNYGYTF. For the CDR3, the DNA is TGTGCCAGCAGTACCGGCCCTGACCTGGGCCCTAACTATGGCTACACCTTC. The chain uses TRBV28 and TRBJ1-2; D gene ambiguous. Germline values: CDR1 MDHEN, CDR2 SYDVKM. Trimming stripped 5 bases from V and 0 bases from J, with 19 bases between. This CDR3 is built from 17 residues.

J is TRBJ2-2 and V is TRBV6-5, with 10 bases identical to TRBD1. V lost 6 bases, J lost 7 bases, and 8 bases stayed unmatched. The CDR3 is 15 residues long. Germline lookup yields CDR1 MNHEY and CDR2 SVGAGI. The CDR3 spells CASRGGQGVIGELFF. In nucleotides, the CDR3 is TGTGCCAGCAGGGGAGGACAGGGGGTGATCGGGGAGCTGTTTTTT.

This clone has a handful of counts. The J gene is TRBJ1-2, the V gene TRBV7-2; TRBD1 is a possible D gene (5 bases). This CDR3 has 15 residues. Germline V gene lookup returns CDR1 SGHTA and CDR2 FQGNSA. The germline V and J ends were trimmed by 2 bases and 4 bases, with 14 bases remaining between them. CDR3 in amino acids: CASSLNSGIGYGYTF. CDR3 DNA sequence: TGTGCCAGCAGCTTAAACTCAGGGATAGGCTATGGCTACACCTTC.

The chain employs TRBV20-1 and TRBJ1-3; no clear D gene. V was shortened by 4 bases and J by 4 bases, with 5 bases between the two germline ends. Germline lookup yields CDR1 DFQATT and CDR2 SNEGSKA (reference sequence). This CDR3 has 11 amino acids. CDR3 amino acids: CSATFGNTIYF. CDR3 nucleotides: TGCAGTGCTACCTTCGGAAACACCATATATTTT.

The rearrangement joins TRBV5-4 to TRBJ2-2; possible D gene TRBD2, 5 bases. This CDR3 spans 13 amino acids. Germline V gene lookup returns CDR1 SGHNT and CDR2 YYREEE (reference sequence). The V end was cut by 2 bases, the J end by 7 bases, with 9 bases between. The CDR3 here is CASSFNGVGELFF. The CDR3 DNA follows: TGTGCCAGCAGCTTCAACGGGGTCGGGGAGCTGTTTTTT.

The chain recombines TRBV30 with TRBJ2-3, with D possibly matching TRBD2 (5 bases). Germline CDR1 GTSNPN, CDR2 SVGIG (reference sequence). This CDR3 has 14 amino acids. Trimming shortened V by 5 bases and J by 2 bases, and 14 bases separated the two germline ends. As DNA, the CDR3 is TGTGCCTGGGGACTTGGAGCGCCCACAGATACGCAGTATTTT. Protein sequence: CAWGLGAPTDTQYF.

The chain links TRBV6-5 to TRBJ2-3, with TRBD2 as a possible D gene (6 bases). The CDR3 has 13 amino acids. The germline gives CDR1 MNHEY, CDR2 SVGAGI. Trimming shortened V by 7 bases and J by 9 bases, and 17 bases separated the two germline ends. CDR3 region: CASITVRGYTQYF. CDR3 coding DNA: TGTGCCAGCATCACAGTTCGGGGGTACACGCAGTATTTT.

V gene TRBV10-2 combines with J gene TRBJ2-2, with 9 positions matching TRBD2. Germline V gives CDR1 WSHSY, CDR2 SAAADI. The length of the CDR3 is 17 residues. V lost 3 bases to trimming and J lost 1 base; unmatched junction nucleotides: 6. Written as DNA, the CDR3 is TGCGCCAGCAGTGACCTAGCGGGACGACGGAACACCGGGGAGCTGTTTTTT. Residues: CASSDLAGRRNTGELFF.

V usage is TRBV5-8 and J usage is TRBJ2-1; maybe TRBD2 (6 bases). Deletions cut 4 bases from V and 8 bases from J, with 16 bases between. CDR3 length: 14 residues. Germline CDR1 reads SGHTS; CDR2 reads YDEGEE. The CDR3 loop is CASSRGSGADEQFF. As DNA, the CDR3 is TGTGCCAGCAGCCGGGGGTCCGGGGCTGATGAGCAGTTCTTC.

The J gene is TRBJ1-4, the V gene TRBV30; D remains ambiguous. The CDR3 runs to 13 residues. The germline CDR1 and CDR2 sequences are GTSNPN and SVGIG (reference sequence). V lost 5 bases, J lost 6 bases, and 13 bases lay in between. CDR3 in amino acids: CAWWAREDEKLFF. The CDR3 nucleotides are TGTGCCTGGTGGGCAAGGGAGGATGAAAAACTGTTTTTT.

The chain couples TRBV2 to TRBJ2-7; D is undetermined. Deletions cut 6 bases from V and 2 bases from J, with 8 bases between. This CDR3 contains 12 residues. Germline V gives CDR1 SNHLY, CDR2 FYNNEI. CDR3 nucleotide sequence: TGTGCCAGCAGGAACTTACCCTACGAGCAGTACTTC. It specifies CASRNLPYEQYF.

Many counts were recorded for this clone. The V call is TRBV7-3, the J call TRBJ2-3; no clear D. Trimming took off 1 base at V and 0 bases at J, with 5 bases between the two ends. The CDR3 totals 14 residues. Germline CDR1 and CDR2: SGHTA and FQGTGA. CDR3 sequence (DNA): TGTGCCAGCAGCTTAAGGAGTAGCACAGATACGCAGTATTTT. Translating gives CASSLRSSTDTQYF.

This clone was detected once. The V gene is TRBV3-1 (or the pseudogene TRBV3-2), the J gene TRBJ1-4, with a weak D call TRBD1 (6 bases). The CDR3 contains 16 residues. Trimming took off 0 bases at V and 8 bases at J, with 16 bases between the two ends. CDR1 and CDR2 from the germline V gene are LGHDT and YNNKEL (reference sequence). The DNA for the CDR3 is TGTGCCAGCAGCCAAGATCTAACAGGGTTAGGGGAAAAACTGTTTTTT. It encodes CASSQDLTGLGEKLFF.

This clone was recorded only once. V and J are TRBV29-1 and TRBJ1-1, with a tentative D call TRBD1 (6 bases). The CDR3 runs to 13 residues. Germline assignment: CDR1 SQVTM and CDR2 ANQGSEA. Trimming pared 7 bases from V and 4 bases from J, leaving 16 bases between. The chain's CDR3 is CSAHGGGGTEAFF. DNA of the CDR3: TGCAGCGCACATGGGGGAGGGGGCACTGAAGCTTTCTTT.